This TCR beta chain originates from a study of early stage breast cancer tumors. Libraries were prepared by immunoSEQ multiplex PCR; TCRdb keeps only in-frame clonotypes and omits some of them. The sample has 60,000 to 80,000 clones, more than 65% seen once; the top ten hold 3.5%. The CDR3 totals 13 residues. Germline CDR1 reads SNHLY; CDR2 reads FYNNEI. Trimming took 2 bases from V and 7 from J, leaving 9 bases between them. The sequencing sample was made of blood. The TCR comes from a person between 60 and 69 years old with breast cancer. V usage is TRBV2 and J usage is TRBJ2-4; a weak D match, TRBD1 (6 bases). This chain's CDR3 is CASSEQGMNIQYF. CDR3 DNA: TGTGCCAGCAGTGAACAGGGGATGAACATTCAGTACTTC.